The present T cell receptor beta chain was sequenced within a study of CD8 T cells in ankylosing spondylitis. TCRdb re-analysed the 5' RACE reads in MiXCR, keeping a single row per CDR3 protein. The table records 350,000 to 450,000 distinct CDR3 sequences, roughly 26% of them present only once. Findings of the study overall: Several highly homologous variants made up a TCR beta motif that seemed to typify ankylosing spondylitis blood. Disease-linked clones bore a CD8+ phenotype and were relatively rare in peripheral blood.

The CDR3 totals 17 residues. The V gene end was trimmed by 4 bases and the J gene end by 1 base; junction bases not matched to a gene: 4. Germline-derived CDR1 and CDR2 are MNHNS and SASEGT. In its sample, this clonotype was seen a few times. What it binds is not known. The J gene is TRBJ2-1, the V gene TRBV6-1, with 13 bases matching TRBD2. Sequencing used blood, either unsorted or a sorted T cell fraction (not recorded which). The receptor's source is a male donor with ankylosing spondylitis. CDR3 protein: CASSGTTSGRSYNEQFF. DNA of the CDR3: TGTGCCAGCAGTGGAACGACTAGCGGGAGGTCCTACAATGAGCAGTTCTTC.